These 5 T cell receptor beta chains originate from one sample sequenced in a study of T cell responses to AZD1222 COVID-19 vaccine. TCRdb keeps only in-frame clones here, not all; method: immunoSEQ multiplex PCR. The repertoire consists of 110,000 to 150,000 clones, with 92% occurring once and the leading ten covering 1.5% to 2%. Source: peripheral blood, taken on day 0 of AZD1222 vaccination. These receptors originate from an adult in good health.

The V call is TRBV5-1, the J call TRBJ1-2; D is ambiguous. The CDR3 runs 13 residues. Trimming stripped 4 bases from V and 8 bases from J, with 15 bases between. The germline V gene has CDR1 SGHRS and CDR2 YFSETQ. The CDR3 sequence: CASSPTYSGGYTF. The DNA of the CDR3 is TGCGCCAGCAGCCCTACATACTCTGGCGGCTACACCTTC.

This clone was counted once. The chain links TRBV7-2 to TRBJ2-7; D unresolved. This CDR3 contains 13 residues. The V end lost 3 bases, the J end lost 4 bases, and 10 bases lay between the germline ends. Looked up from germline, CDR1 is SGHTA and CDR2 is FQGNSA. The CDR3 nucleotides read TGTGCCAGCAGCTTTACCCAAGATTACGAGCAGTACTTC. Translation gives CASSFTQDYEQYF.

This clone is classed as medium-sized (0.01 to 0.1%). The chain employs TRBV3-1 (or the pseudogene TRBV3-2) and TRBJ1-6; 8 bases are a match to TRBD1. The CDR3 spans 17 residues. The germline gives CDR1 LGHDT, CDR2 YNNKEL (reference sequence). The ends lost 3 bases at V and 5 bases at J; junction bases unmatched: 9. CDR3 region: CASSHRDRWRDNSPLHF. The CDR3 nucleotides are TGTGCCAGCAGCCACCGGGACAGGTGGAGAGATAATTCACCCCTCCACTTT.

The gene calls are TRBV6-1 and TRBJ2-1; maybe TRBD1 (9 bases). This CDR3 comprises 13 residues. Germline values: CDR1 MNHNS, CDR2 SASEGT. Trimming left V 10 bases short and J 6 bases short, with 16 bases between. The CDR3 DNA sequence: TGTGCCATAGCGGGACAGGGAGTCAATGAGCAGTTCTTC. Translated, it gives CAIAGQGVNEQFF.

The chain has TRBV19 and TRBJ2-6; D unresolved. The CDR3 loop spans 16 amino acids. The V gene's germline CDR1 is LNHDA and CDR2 SQIVND (reference sequence). Trimming stripped 7 bases from V and 1 base from J, with 14 bases between. The CDR3 DNA reads as TGTGCCAGTACCTTCCTGGGTACATCTGGGGCCAACGTCCTGACTTTC. It is translated as CASTFLGTSGANVLTF. Complete variable domain (other parts from reference TRBV19 and TRBJ2-6): DGGITQSPKYLFRKEGQNVTLSCEQNLNHDAMYWYRQDPGQGLRLIYYSQIVNDFQKGDIAEGYSVSREKKESFPLTVTSAQKNPTAFYLCASTFLGTSGANVLTFGAGSRLTVL.